A selection of T cell receptor beta chains follows, all from one sample in a study of T cells in Graves' hyperthyroidism and ophthalmopathy. Each CDR3 protein is one row after TCRdb ran MiXCR on the multiplex PCR reads. In the table there are some 440,000 distinct CDR3 sequences, less than 20% of which are singletons. The sample was blood. These receptors all stem from a woman aged 18-29 years with Graves' hyperthyroidism. The CDR3 runs from the conserved cysteine through the conserved F or W. The order of the fields is clone size, V gene, J gene, CDR3 length, D gene, CDR3 protein, CDR3 DNA. A D gene is named only where the DNA matches it firmly. Some rows have no size entry. The others give once, few or many, or a class for an expanded clone.

>.|TRBV11-3|TRBJ1-1|9|TRBD1
CARQGAAFF
TGTGCCAGACAGGGGGCAGCTTTCTTT
>many|TRBV19|TRBJ1-2|14|.
CASQRRYKTNGYTF
TGTGCCAGCCAACGAAGATACAAGACGAATGGCTACACCTTC
>few|TRBV19|TRBJ1-2|15|TRBD1
CASSAKTGDDYGYTF
TGTGCCAGTAGTGCGAAGACAGGGGATGACTATGGCTACACCTTC
>.|TRBV20-1|TRBJ2-1|14|.
CSAPPQLPYNEQFF
TGCAGTGCCCCCCCCCAACTCCCATACAATGAGCAGTTCTTC
>.|TRBV2|TRBJ2-2|17|TRBD2
CASSEASGGAGTGELFF
TGTGCCAGCAGTGAAGCCAGCGGGGGGGCGGGCACCGGGGAGCTGTTTTTT
>many|TRBV9|TRBJ1-3|16|.
CASSTEGWTSGNTIYF
TGTGCCAGCAGCACCGAGGGATGGACCTCTGGAAACACCATATATTTT
>many|TRBV4-2|TRBJ2-7|15|TRBD1
CASSQGQGSSYEQYF
TGTGCCAGCAGCCAAGGACAGGGCAGCTCCTACGAGCAGTACTTC
>.|TRBV6-1|TRBJ1-3|15|.
CASSRQAAPGNTIYF
TGTGCCAGCAGCCGACAGGCAGCCCCTGGAAACACCATATATTTT
>many|TRBV12-3/TRBV12-4|TRBJ2-3|13|TRBD2
CATGGGPYSEQYF
TGTGCTACGGGCGGGGGGCCATACTCAGAGCAGTATTTT
>.|TRBV5-1|TRBJ2-5|15|.
CASAQQGARKETQYF
TGCGCCAGCGCTCAACAGGGTGCGAGAAAAGAGACCCAGTACTTC
>many|TRBV24-1|TRBJ2-5|14|TRBD1
CATSGGQGGETQYF
TGTGCCACCAGTGGGGGACAGGGGGGAGAGACCCAGTACTTC
>many|TRBV18|TRBJ2-5|13|.
CASSPGYQETQYF
TGTGCCAGCTCACCCGGGTACCAAGAGACCCAGTACTTC
>many|TRBV5-1|TRBJ2-1|13|.
CASSLGRDNEQFF
TGCGCCAGCAGCTTGGGAAGGGACAATGAGCAGTTCTTC
>many|TRBV13|TRBJ2-5|14|.
CASSSPEGQETQYF
TGTGCCAGCAGCTCACCGGAGGGCCAAGAGACCCAGTACTTC
>many|TRBV11-2|TRBJ1-3|13|.
CASSLDAGNTIYF
TGTGCCAGCAGCTTAGATGCAGGAAACACCATATATTTT
>many|TRBV4-1|TRBJ1-4|16|.
CASSLPAARTDEKLFF
TGCGCCAGCAGCCTACCCGCCGCCAGGACAGATGAAAAACTGTTTTTT
>many|TRBV12-3/TRBV12-4|TRBJ1-2|14|TRBD1
CASSLTGGHYGYTF
TGTGCCAGCAGTTTGACAGGGGGTCACTATGGCTACACCTTC
>many|TRBV5-1|TRBJ2-7|14|.
CASSLWKQGGEQYF
TGCGCCAGCAGCTTGTGGAAGCAGGGCGGAGAGCAGTACTTC
>many|TRBV12-3/TRBV12-4|TRBJ1-1|13|.
CASSLKGDTEAFF
TGTGCCAGCAGTTTAAAAGGGGACACTGAAGCTTTCTTT
>many|TRBV20-1|TRBJ2-7|13|.
CSARETGSGEQYF
TGCAGTGCTAGGGAAACAGGGTCGGGCGAGCAGTACTTC
>many|TRBV5-1|TRBJ1-4|13|.
CASSLGHPEKLFF
TGCGCCAGCAGCTTGGGGCACCCGGAAAAACTGTTTTTT
>few|TRBV20-1|TRBJ2-7|13|TRBD1
CSLRDRVSYEQYF
TGCAGTCTCCGGGACAGGGTCTCCTACGAGCAGTACTTC
>many|TRBV5-1|TRBJ1-1|14|.
CASSLEGRDGKAFF
TGCGCCAGCAGCTTGGAGGGCAGGGATGGTAAAGCTTTCTTT
>many|TRBV7-9|TRBJ1-2|15|TRBD1
CASSLAVDRGDGYTF
TGTGCCAGCAGCTTAGCGGTGGACAGGGGCGACGGCTACACCTTC
>.|TRBV12-3/TRBV12-4|TRBJ1-1|13|.
CASSLGPLTEAFF
TGTGCCAGCAGCCTCGGACCGCTCACTGAAGCTTTCTTT
>many|TRBV24-1|TRBJ2-1|13|.
CATGEDRRNEQFF
TGTGCCACCGGGGAGGACAGGCGGAATGAGCAGTTCTTC
>many|TRBV5-1|TRBJ2-3|15|TRBD2
CASSSSSGSEDTQYF
TGCGCCAGCAGCTCATCAAGCGGGAGTGAAGATACGCAGTATTTT
>.|TRBV11-2|TRBJ2-1|15|.
CASSRVIDPSNEQFF
TGTGCCAGCAGCCGGGTCATCGATCCGTCCAATGAGCAGTTCTTC
>many|TRBV28|TRBJ2-1|15|TRBD2
CASIHSGGTENEQFF
TGTGCCAGCATCCATAGCGGGGGGACGGAGAATGAGCAGTTCTTC
>many|TRBV27|TRBJ2-7|12|.
CASGYLGYEQYF
TGTGCCAGCGGGTATTTAGGGTACGAGCAGTACTTC
>many|TRBV30|TRBJ2-7|14|TRBD1
CAWSTGQGSHEQYF
TGTGCCTGGAGTACTGGACAGGGGAGTCACGAGCAGTACTTC
>many|TRBV15|TRBJ2-5|15|.
CATSRDPAGQETQYF
TGTGCCACCAGCAGAGATCCAGCAGGACAAGAGACCCAGTACTTC
>.|TRBV11-2|TRBJ1-1|13|.
CASSLVRGTEAFF
TGTGCCAGCAGCTTAGTCAGGGGCACTGAAGCTTTCTTT
>many|TRBV27|TRBJ2-3|13|.
CASSSPSTDTQYF
TGTGCCAGCAGTTCCCCCAGCACAGATACGCAGTATTTT
>.|TRBV20-1|TRBJ2-1|14|TRBD2
CSASPAGALNEQFF
TGCAGTGCTAGTCCAGCGGGAGCCCTAAATGAGCAGTTCTTC
>.|TRBV7-2|TRBJ2-1|14|TRBD1
CASSSNRGWETQFF
TGTGCCAGCAGCTCCAACAGGGGGTGGGAGACCCAGTTCTTC
>few|TRBV5-1|TRBJ2-7|13|.
CASSLAVSYEQYF
TGCGCCAGCAGCTTGGCGGTCAGCTACGAGCAGTACTTC
>few|TRBV10-3|TRBJ1-4|14|TRBD1
CAIGQGATNEKLFF
TGTGCCATCGGGCAGGGGGCAACTAATGAAAAACTGTTTTTT
>.|TRBV20-1|TRBJ1-1|14|.
CSARGGRGDTEAFF
TGCAGTGCTAGGGGGGGACGGGGGGACACTGAAGCTTTCTTT
>many|TRBV12-3/TRBV12-4|TRBJ1-2|16|.
CASSTLRGGPNYGYTF
TGTGCCAGCAGCACCCTCCGGGGGGGCCCAAACTATGGCTACACCTTC
>many|TRBV28|TRBJ2-2|13|.
CAIPDSNTGELFF
TGTGCCATCCCGGACAGCAACACCGGGGAGCTGTTTTTT
>few|TRBV5-1|TRBJ1-4|13|.
CASHGATNEKLFF
TGCGCCAGCCACGGTGCAACTAATGAAAAACTGTTTTTT
>few|TRBV19|TRBJ2-7|15|TRBD2
CASSISGRALNEQYF
TGTGCCAGTAGTATCAGCGGGAGGGCCCTCAATGAGCAGTACTTC